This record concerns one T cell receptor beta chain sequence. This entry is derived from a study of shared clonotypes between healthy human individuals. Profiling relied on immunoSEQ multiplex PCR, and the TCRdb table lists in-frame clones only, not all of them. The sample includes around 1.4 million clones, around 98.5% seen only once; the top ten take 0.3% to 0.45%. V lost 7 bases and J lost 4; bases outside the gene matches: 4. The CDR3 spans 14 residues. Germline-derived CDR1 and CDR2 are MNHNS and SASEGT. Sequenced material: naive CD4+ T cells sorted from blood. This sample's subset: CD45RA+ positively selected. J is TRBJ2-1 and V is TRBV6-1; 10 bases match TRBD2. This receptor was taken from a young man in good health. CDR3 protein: CASIPGLAYNEQFF. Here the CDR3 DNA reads TGTGCCAGCATCCCGGGACTAGCGTACAATGAGCAGTTCTTC.